This T cell receptor beta chain appears in the sequencing data of a study of T cell repertoires in cytomegalovirus infection. On the study more broadly: CMV infection and matching HLA type were both indicated by public TCR beta signatures.

J was trimmed by 8 bases and V by 1 base; bases with no gene match: 9. Germline loops: CDR1 SGHAT, CDR2 FQNNGV. The CDR3 runs 16 residues. A word on this clonotype: Its specificity is unknown.

In TCRdb, the reads were re-called with MiXCR into one record per CDR3 protein. The sample has roughly 19,000 distinct CDR3 sequences, around two fifths seen once. Study results and limitations: In two of eight donors, the top clonotype was HLA-C-restricted CMV-specific. Using cumulative public TCR beta family frequency, the authors identified those who carried CMV together with the relevant HLA.

This chain links TRBV11-2 with TRBJ2-3; 10 nucleotides agree with TRBD2. Sequencing was performed on CD8+ T cells from cultured PBMCs, taken from culture after CMV antigen stimulation. The origin of this receptor is a human donor in good health (CMV status not recorded). Some clones in this sample may be carry-over from other donors' samples. The CDR3 loop reads CASSLGLAGEEVTQYF. CDR3 DNA: TGTGCCAGCAGCTTAGGGCTAGCGGGGGAGGAGGTTACGCAGTATTTT.